This T cell receptor beta chain was captured by sequencing in a study of response to subunit inactivated influenza vaccine. This CDR3 is built from 13 residues. Trimming left V 5 bases short and J 1 base short, with 7 bases between. One entry per CDR3 protein, called by TCRdb with MiXCR from the RT-PCR reads. The table shows more than 500,000 distinct CDR3 sequences, with around 11% occurring only once. These data were also reused for a study on T cells expressing NK-cell markers. Turning to that study: Synthesis of TCR beta cDNA relied on 5'RACE template switching carrying UMIs. T cells sorted in several experiments were restricted to alpha-beta TCR T cells by an anti-gamma-delta TCR antibody. Dominant NKG2C+ clonotypes made up about 1.0-7.0% of CD8+ T cells in more than 5 donors. HCMV specificity of expanded NKG2C+ T cell clones remained unclear.

Sequences were derived from PBMCs from blood, sampled on the day of vaccination. This receptor was obtained from a man aged 50 to 59 who received an inactivated influenza vaccine. V gene TRBV23-1 combines with J gene TRBJ2-3; D perhaps matches TRBD1 (5 bases). TRBV23-1 has ORF status, its function being uncertain. CDR3: CASSSGCTDTQYF. CDR3 nucleotides: TGCGCCAGCAGTTCAGGGTGCACAGATACGCAGTATTTT.